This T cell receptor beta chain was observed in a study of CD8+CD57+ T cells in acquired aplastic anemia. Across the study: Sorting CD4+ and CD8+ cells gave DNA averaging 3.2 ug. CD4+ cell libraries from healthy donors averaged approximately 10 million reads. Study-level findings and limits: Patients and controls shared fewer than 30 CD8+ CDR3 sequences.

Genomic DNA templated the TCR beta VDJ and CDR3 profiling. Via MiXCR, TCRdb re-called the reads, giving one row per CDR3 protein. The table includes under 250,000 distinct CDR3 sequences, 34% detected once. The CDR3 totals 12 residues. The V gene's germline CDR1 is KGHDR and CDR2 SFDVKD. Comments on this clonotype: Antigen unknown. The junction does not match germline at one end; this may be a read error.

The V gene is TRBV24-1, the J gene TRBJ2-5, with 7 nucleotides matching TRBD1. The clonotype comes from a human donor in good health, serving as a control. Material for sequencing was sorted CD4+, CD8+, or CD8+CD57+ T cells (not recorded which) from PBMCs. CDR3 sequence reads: CATSDRGTAPDF. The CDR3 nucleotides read TGTGCCACCAGTGACCGAGGGACAGCTCCAGACTTC.